The clone carrying this T cell receptor beta chain appeared a few times. The antigen is undetermined. The data were obtained in a study of blood T cells in healthy people across ages. Overall study findings and caveats: Higher naive T cell percentage went strongly together with higher TCR beta diversity. Diversity figures based on one million T cells were deemed too low.

This CDR3 spans 13 amino acids. The V gene's germline CDR1 is MDHEN and CDR2 SYDVKM. V gave up 6 bases and J gave up 7 bases, with 13 bases separating them. The extraction recovered at least 5.5 micrograms of total RNA per sample. It was with a sample-barcoded 5' primer and a J-beta primer mix that a second PCR of roughly 7 to 12 cycles was run. With 12 random nucleotides, a template-switch adaptor tagged each individual cDNA molecule. Each CDR3 protein is one row after TCRdb ran MiXCR on the 5' RACE reads. The top ten hold more than 6% of the sample, which has 1,300,000 or so distinct CDR3 sequences, approximately 59% seen once.

The TCR sequence derives from a man aged 18 to 29 in good health. V and J are TRBV28 and TRBJ2-1, with D perhaps matching TRBD2 (5 bases). Sequences were obtained from blood. The CDR3 sequence is CASSFGIGNEQFF. The CDR3 bases are TGTGCCAGCAGCTTCGGGATAGGGAATGAGCAGTTCTTC.